This note documents a single T cell receptor beta chain sequence. The data belong to a study of control samples from healthy donors and cancer patients. Between the trimmed V and J ends, which lost 1 base and 4 bases, there was a span of 14 bases. From germline, CDR1 is SNHLY and CDR2 FYNNEI. This CDR3 region has 16 residues. Assay: immunoSEQ multiplex PCR; the TCRdb copy retains only in-frame clones and omits some. The sample carries about 120,000 clones, approximately 92% recorded once. Source material: PBMCs. The sequence derives from an elderly man with head and neck cancer. The chain joins TRBV2 to TRBJ1-5; D might be TRBD1 (5 bases). CDR3 in DNA: TGTGCCAGCAGTGAAGAGGCGGGGCAAGGGAATCAGCCCCAGCATTTT. Residues: CASSEEAGQGNQPQHF. Supplemented by reference TRBV2 and TRBJ1-5, the full variable domain reads EPEVTQTPSHQVTQMGQEVILRCVPISNHLYFYWYRQILGQKVEFLVSFYNNEISEKSEIFDDQFSVERPDGSNFTLKIRSTKLEDSAMYFCASSEEAGQGNQPQHFGDGTRLSIL.